This T cell receptor (beta chain) emerged from a study of T cells in Graves' hyperthyroidism and ophthalmopathy. Whole-study results and caveats: The authors' 13 V-J model separated ophthalmopathy from stable hyperthyroidism. In blood, most of the thyroid clonotypes expanded above 0.001 were also present.

TCR beta CDR3 regions were amplified from RNA transcripts. HTBI primers were the set used in a first-round RT-PCR of the TCR CDR3. MiXCR, run by TCRdb on the multiplex PCR reads, gives a single entry per CDR3 protein. The sample holds 600,000 to 700,000 distinct CDR3 sequences, 45% seen once. Comment on this clonotype: Its target is unknown.

This sequence originates from an adult man with Graves' disease, either hyperthyroidism or ophthalmopathy (not recorded which). Material: peripheral blood or thyroid tissue (not recorded which).

The CDR3 DNA is TGTGCCAGCAGTTATGGCGGAGCGGAGACCCAGTACTTC. Translating it yields CASSYGGAETQYF. This sequence joins TRBV6-6 and TRBJ2-5; no definite D call. The CDR3 is made up of 13 amino acids. The V gene lost 3 bases and the J gene lost 5 bases, with 10 bases spanning the gap. Germline V gene data show CDR1 as MNHNY and CDR2 as SVGAGI (reference sequence).